This TCR beta chain emerged from a study of Ad26.COV2.S vaccination and SARS-CoV-2 variants. Study summary: The study gave Ad26.COV2.S intramuscularly, once or twice 56 days apart.

Specified treatment: roughly 18 received Ad26.COV2.S at low or high dose, single or two shots; 5 received placebo; per-sample allocation not given. Day 63 following the first vaccine or placebo injection was when the samples were taken. TCRdb keeps only in-frame clones here, not all; method: immunoSEQ multiplex PCR. The data show 360,000 or so clones, around 86% seen once. The source is a person aged 18-65 years who received the Ad26.COV2.S COVID-19 vaccine or a placebo. The sample here was peripheral blood, taken in a trial of Ad26.COV2.S vaccine versus placebo.

The CDR3, as DNA: TGCAGCGTTGAAGCGTCGCAGACCTACGAGCAGTACTTC. Its protein is CSVEASQTYEQYF. The genes are TRBV29-1 and TRBJ2-7; D gene unclear. There are 13 residues in the CDR3. The V gene's germline CDR1 is SQVTM and CDR2 ANQGSEA. V shed 1 base and J shed 2 bases, with 9 bases lying between them.